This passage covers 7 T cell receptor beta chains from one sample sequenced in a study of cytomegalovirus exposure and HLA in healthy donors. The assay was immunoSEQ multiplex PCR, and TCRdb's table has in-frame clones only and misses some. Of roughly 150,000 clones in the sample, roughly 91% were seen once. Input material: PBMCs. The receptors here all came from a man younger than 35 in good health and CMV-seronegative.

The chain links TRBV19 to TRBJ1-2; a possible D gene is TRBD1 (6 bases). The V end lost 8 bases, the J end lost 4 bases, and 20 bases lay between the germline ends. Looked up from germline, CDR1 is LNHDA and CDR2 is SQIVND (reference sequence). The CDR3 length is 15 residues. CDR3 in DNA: TGTGCCAGTGGCCGGACAGAGCCTTCCTTCTATGGCTACACCTTC. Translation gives CASGRTEPSFYGYTF.

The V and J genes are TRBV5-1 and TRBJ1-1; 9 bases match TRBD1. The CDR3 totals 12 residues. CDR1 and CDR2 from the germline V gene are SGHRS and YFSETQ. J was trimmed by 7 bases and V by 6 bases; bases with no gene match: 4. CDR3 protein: CASTGTGHEAFF. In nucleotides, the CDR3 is TGCGCCAGCACCGGGACAGGGCATGAAGCTTTCTTT. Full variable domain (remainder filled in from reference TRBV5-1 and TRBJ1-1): KAGVTQTPRYLIKTRGQQVTLSCSPISGHRSVSWYQQTPGQGLQFLFEYFSETQRNKGNFPGRFSGRQFSNSRSEMNVSTLELGDSALYLCASTGTGHEAFFGQGTRLTVV.

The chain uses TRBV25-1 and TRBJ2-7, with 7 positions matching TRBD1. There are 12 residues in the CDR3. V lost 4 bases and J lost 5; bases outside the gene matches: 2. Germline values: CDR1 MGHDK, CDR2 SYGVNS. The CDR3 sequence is CASSVTGHEQYV. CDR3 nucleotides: TGTGCCAGCAGTGTGACAGGGCACGAGCAGTACGTC.

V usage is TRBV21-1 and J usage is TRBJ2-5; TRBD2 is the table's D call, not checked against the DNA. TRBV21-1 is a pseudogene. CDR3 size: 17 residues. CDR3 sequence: CASSKVASGRLRETQYF. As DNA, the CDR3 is TGTGCCAGCAGCAAAGTGGCTAGCGGGAGGTTAAGGGAGACCCAGTACTTC.

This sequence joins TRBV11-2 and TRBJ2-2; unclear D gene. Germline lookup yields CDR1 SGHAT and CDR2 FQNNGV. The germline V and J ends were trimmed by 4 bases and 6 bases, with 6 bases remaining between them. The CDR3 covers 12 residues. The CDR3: CASSSPSGELFF. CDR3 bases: TGTGCCAGCAGCTCCCCATCCGGGGAGCTGTTTTTT. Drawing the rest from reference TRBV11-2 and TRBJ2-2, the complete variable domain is EAGVAQSPRYKIIEKRQSVAFWCNPISGHATLYWYQQILGQGPKLLIQFQNNGVVDDSQLPKDRFSAERLKGVDSTLKIQPAKLEDSAVYLCASSSPSGELFFGEGSRLTVL.

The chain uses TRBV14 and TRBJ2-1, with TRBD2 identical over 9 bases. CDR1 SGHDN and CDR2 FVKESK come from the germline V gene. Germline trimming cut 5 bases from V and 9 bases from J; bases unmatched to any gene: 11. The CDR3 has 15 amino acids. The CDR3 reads CASSTQRGALGEQFF. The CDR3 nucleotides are TGTGCCAGCAGCACCCAGCGGGGGGCGCTCGGTGAGCAGTTCTTC.

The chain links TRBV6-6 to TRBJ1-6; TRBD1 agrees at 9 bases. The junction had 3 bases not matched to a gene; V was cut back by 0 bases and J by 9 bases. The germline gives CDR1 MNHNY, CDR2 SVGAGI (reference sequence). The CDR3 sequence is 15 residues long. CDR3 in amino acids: CASSYSPGQGSPLHF. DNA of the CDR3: TGTGCCAGCAGTTACTCTCCGGGACAGGGTTCACCCCTCCACTTT.